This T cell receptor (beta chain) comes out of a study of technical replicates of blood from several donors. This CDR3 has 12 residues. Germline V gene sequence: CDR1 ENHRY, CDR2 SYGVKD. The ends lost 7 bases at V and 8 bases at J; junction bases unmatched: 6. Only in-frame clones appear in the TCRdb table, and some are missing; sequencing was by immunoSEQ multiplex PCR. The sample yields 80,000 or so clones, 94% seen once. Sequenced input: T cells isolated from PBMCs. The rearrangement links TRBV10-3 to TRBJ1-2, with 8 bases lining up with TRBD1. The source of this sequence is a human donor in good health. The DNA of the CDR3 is TGTGCCATCAACAGGGGGGAAGGCGGCTACACCTTC. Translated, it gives CAINRGEGGYTF.